This TCR beta chain was documented in a study of blood T cell repertoires in COVID-19 (dated by TCRdb to 2020 to 2021). Some background on the complete study: Samples covering the acute and convalescent phases of COVID-19 were provided by collaborators in the United States, Italy and Spain. The prospective study material was composed of cDNA or gDNA derived from T cells, B-cell-depleted T cells, or PBMCs. Deeply sampled blood TCRbeta repertoires from subjects exposed to, actively infected with, or recovered from COVID-19 were included in the dataset. The repertoires were released in a freely available public database intended as a resource for research on the immune response to SARS-CoV-2. Samples were obtained from the ongoing ImmuneRACE study (first 160 participants) and from some 1,300 subjects provided by 6 global collaborators. The sample metadata nearly always contained a de-identified subject ID, COVID-19 status, age in years and sex. HLA class I and class II types, where available, came from metadata supplied by the sample provider rather than from assay-based typing.

Collaborating institutions collected whole blood in K2EDTA tubes following their own protocols. For TCRbeta analysis, collaborators shipped samples in one of three forms: frozen whole blood, isolated PBMCs, or DNA extracted from either of those sample types. The immunoSEQ Assay, a bias-controlled multiplex PCR, was used to amplify TCRbeta CDR3 regions from genomic DNA. From the authors' description of their analysis: The number of nucleated cells in each sample was estimated from the amplification of reference gene primers within the assay. To quantify the absolute abundance of each unique TCRbeta CDR3 rearrangement, sequence reads were collapsed and filtered. For each sample, productive Simpson clonality was calculated as the square root of Simpson's diversity index over productive rearrangements. TCRdb took over this immuneACCESS table, retaining in-frame rearrangements with V and J assigned. Such tables are incomplete; in checked studies, under half of the missing clones stem from an unresolved V gene, and the remainder is unexplained. The V and J calls and clone size are taken from that table; D and trimming were inferred from the DNA. The sample data list 150,000 to 200,000 clones, and almost 80% of these were observed just once. The ten largest clones represent approximately 15% of the sample.

Concerning this clone itself: This receptor's antigen is unknown. No much larger clone is present one base from it, and per-base qualities are unavailable.

Study-wide conclusions, independent of this receptor: Clinical and demographic metadata were provided uncurated, with the amount varying by source and participant.

The CDR3 sequence holds 14 residues, the cysteine and phenylalanine included. Just the 42-base CDR3 DNA is kept, in frame starting at base 1. Sequences LGHDT (CDR1) and YNNKEL (CDR2) are obtained from the germline V gene (reference sequence). V is cut by 6 bases and J by 3 bases, and the space between the germline ends is 15 bases. Recombination linked TRBV3-1 (or the pseudogene TRBV3-2) to TRBJ2-7; a tentative D match to TRBD1 spans 5 bases. This receptor was obtained from a man aged 55 to 70 with active or convalescent COVID-19. Sample: peripheral blood. Here the CDR3 is given as CASSSGLRGYEQYF. The DNA sequence follows: TGTGCCAGCAGTTCAGGGTTAAGGGGCTACGAGCAGTACTTC.